Shown below are 26 T cell receptor beta chains from a single sample sequenced in a study of identical twins. TCRdb reprocessed the 5' RACE reads with MiXCR, giving one entry per CDR3 protein. The table has 500,000 or so distinct CDR3 sequences, 14% seen once. This sample was shared with a second study, whose subject was yellow fever vaccine responses in identical twins.

Sequenced sample: CD4+ T cells sorted from blood. These receptors were collected from a woman aged 18-30 years in good health.

This clonotype was seen a handful of times. CDR3 sequence reads: CASSLGTSSYGYTF. Written as DNA, the CDR3 is TGCGCCAGCAGCTTGGGGACCTCCTCCTATGGCTACACCTTC. This sequence joins TRBV5-1 and TRBJ1-2; D is undetermined. CDR3 size: 14 residues. Germline V CDR1 and CDR2: SGHRS, YFSETQ. V lost 0 bases to trimming and J lost 4 bases, with 10 bases between them.

The chain links TRBV6-5 to TRBJ2-7; TRBD1 matches at 10 bases. Germline lookup yields CDR1 MNHEY and CDR2 SVGAGI. The CDR3 loop spans 16 amino acids. After removal of 1 base from V and 5 bases from J, the junction contained 8 bases not matched to a gene. CDR3 sequence: CASSYLPGQGKHEQYF. CDR3 in DNA: TGTGCCAGCAGTTACTTACCGGGACAGGGGAAGCACGAGCAGTACTTC.

The rearrangement joins TRBV2 to TRBJ2-3; D is perhaps TRBD1 (6 bases). Germline V lookup: CDR1 SNHLY, CDR2 FYNNEI. V lost 7 bases, J lost 1 base, and 9 bases lay in between. CDR3 size: 13 residues. The CDR3 DNA follows: TGTGCCAGCACCCGGACAGGCACAGATACGCAGTATTTT. Encoded protein: CASTRTGTDTQYF.

The V call is TRBV11-3, the J call TRBJ2-3; perhaps TRBD2 as D (5 bases). Trimming took off 7 bases at V and 3 bases at J, with 11 bases between the two ends. The germline V gene encodes CDR1 SGHNT and CDR2 YENEEA. CDR3 length equals 13 residues. DNA of the CDR3: TGTGCCAGCAAAAGACGGGAAACAGATACGCAGTATTTT. Translated: CASKRRETDTQYF.

This clonotype was seen repeatedly, ten times or more. The chain employs TRBV20-1 and TRBJ2-4; D gene uncertain. Trimming took off 0 bases at V and 3 bases at J, with 9 bases between the two ends. This CDR3 has 14 amino acids. Germline CDR1 and CDR2: DFQATT and SNEGSKA (reference sequence). CDR3 nucleotides: TGCAGTGCTAGAGATATGCGTTTCAAAAACATTCAGTACTTC. Translating it yields CSARDMRFKNIQYF.

V is TRBV20-1 and J is TRBJ2-2; 9 bases agree with TRBD2. The CDR3 extends over 14 amino acids. Per the germline V gene, CDR1 is DFQATT and CDR2 is SNEGSKA (reference sequence). V lost 5 bases to trimming and J lost 5 bases; unmatched junction nucleotides: 6. The CDR3 nucleotides read TGCAGTGCTCCGGTAGCGGGGGTTACCGGGGAGCTGTTTTTT. Residues: CSAPVAGVTGELFF.

The chain combines TRBV25-1 with TRBJ2-3, with TRBD2 matching 11 bases. V shed 8 bases and J 0 bases; nucleotides not matched to a gene: 7. Germline-derived CDR1 and CDR2 are MGHDK and SYGVNS. The CDR3 is made up of 16 amino acids. The CDR3 is CASVAGGPSSTDTQYF. CDR3 DNA sequence: TGTGCCAGCGTAGCGGGAGGGCCCTCAAGCACAGATACGCAGTATTTT.

This clonotype occurred a few times. The chain carries TRBV20-1 and TRBJ2-2; D is possibly TRBD2 (5 bases). The CDR3 covers 14 residues. V lost 5 bases and J 0 bases, leaving 10 bases between the germline ends. Germline CDR1 DFQATT, CDR2 SNEGSKA (reference sequence). CDR3 in DNA: TGCAGTGCTCCTAGCCCATCGAACACCGGGGAGCTGTTTTTT. It encodes CSAPSPSNTGELFF.

The chain has TRBV3-1 and TRBJ2-1, with 7 bases identical to TRBD2. V shed 3 bases, J shed 5 bases, and the junction held 19 bases outside the gene matches. Germline V gene sequence: CDR1 LGHDT, CDR2 YNNKEL (reference sequence). This CDR3 region has 19 residues. In DNA, the CDR3 is TGTGCCAGCAGCCAGGCCCCCTTTCGTATAGCGGGTCCCCACAATGAGCAGTTCTTC. It is translated as CASSQAPFRIAGPHNEQFF.

The V gene is TRBV7-2, the J gene TRBJ1-6; 9 nucleotides align to TRBD1. With V trimmed by 7 bases and J by 9 bases, 4 bases remained unmatched. The CDR3 has 13 amino acids. Germline V gene lookup returns CDR1 SGHTA and CDR2 FQGNSA. The CDR3 here is CASTGTGPSPLHF. The CDR3 DNA is TGTGCCAGCACCGGGACAGGGCCTTCACCCCTCCACTTT.

This clonotype was seen repeatedly, ten times or more. The genes are TRBV6-2 or TRBV6-3 and TRBJ2-7; TRBD1 matches 7 bases. This CDR3 contains 15 residues. Germline CDR1 MNHEY, CDR2 SVGEGT. With V trimmed by 1 base and J by 0 bases, 3 bases remained unmatched. The DNA of the CDR3 is TGTGCCAGCAGTTACTTGACAGGGACCTCCTACGAGCAGTACTTC. Residues: CASSYLTGTSYEQYF.

The chain joins TRBV6-5 to TRBJ2-3; no clear D gene. Trimming took off 7 bases at V and 0 bases at J, with 11 bases between the two ends. This CDR3 comprises 14 residues. From germline, CDR1 is MNHEY and CDR2 SVGAGI. CDR3 region: CASTWVTSTDTQYF. CDR3 DNA sequence: TGTGCCAGCACTTGGGTAACTAGCACAGATACGCAGTATTTT.

The genes are TRBV2 and TRBJ1-6; TRBD1 might be the D (6 bases). This CDR3 has 15 residues. V gave up 2 bases and J gave up 5 bases, with 10 bases separating them. In germline, CDR1 is SNHLY, CDR2 FYNNEI. The CDR3 DNA sequence: TGTGCCAGCAGTGAAAGCCAGGGGAATAATTCACCCCTCCACTTT. It is translated as CASSESQGNNSPLHF.

This clonotype was picked up many times. V gene TRBV12-3 or TRBV12-4 combines with J gene TRBJ2-1, with D hard to call. V lost 3 bases to trimming and J lost 0 bases, with 24 bases between them. The CDR3 is 20 amino acids. CDR3 sequence (DNA): TGTGCCAGCAGTTTTCCCCGGTCTAAGAGCGTACCCAGCTCCTACAATGAGCAGTTCTTC. It translates to CASSFPRSKSVPSSYNEQFF.

This clonotype came up a few times. The chain combines TRBV12-3 or TRBV12-4 with TRBJ1-5; the D is unclear. This CDR3 spans 12 amino acids. V shed 5 bases and J shed 7 bases, with 9 bases lying between them. In nucleotides, the CDR3 is TGTGCCAGCAGTAATGTGACGCAGCCCCAGCATTTT. The encoded protein is CASSNVTQPQHF.

This clonotype showed up just a few times. The chain is built from TRBV27 and TRBJ2-7, with TRBD2 matching 10 bases. Per germline, CDR1 MNHEY and CDR2 SMNVEV (reference sequence). This CDR3 comprises 14 residues. V lost 5 bases and J lost 2; bases outside the gene matches: 3. The CDR3 sequence: CASSRSGGAYEQYF. The CDR3 bases are TGTGCCAGCAGTCGGAGCGGGGGGGCCTACGAGCAGTACTTC.

This rearrangement joins TRBV4-3 to TRBJ1-2; 12 bases line up with TRBD1. Germline lookup yields CDR1 LGHNA and CDR2 YSLEER. V lost 1 base, J lost 4 bases, and 13 bases stayed unmatched. The CDR3 has 19 residues. In nucleotides, the CDR3 is TGCGCCAGCAGCCAAGGCCTACCGGGACAGGGGGCGCTTGGCTATGGCTACACCTTC. It yields the protein CASSQGLPGQGALGYGYTF.

Ten or more counts support this clonotype. The rearrangement joins TRBV4-2 to TRBJ1-3; 7 nucleotides match TRBD1. The CDR3 is 16 residues long. V trimming: 0 bases; J trimming: 0 bases; junction bases outside the gene matches: 2. Germline V lookup: CDR1 LGHNA, CDR2 YNFKEQ. The CDR3 bases are TGTGCCAGCAGCCAAGACAGGGGGAGCTCTGGAAACACCATATATTTT. Encoded protein: CASSQDRGSSGNTIYF.

A few counts support this clonotype. This chain joins TRBV5-1 and TRBJ2-2; possibly TRBD1 or TRBD2 for D (5 bases each). Germline V gives CDR1 SGHRS, CDR2 YFSETQ. V was shortened by 0 bases and J by 4 bases, with 10 bases between the two germline ends. The CDR3 has 15 amino acids. The CDR3 DNA reads as TGCGCCAGCAGCTTGGAGGGGACCGCCACCGGGGAGCTGTTTTTT. As protein: CASSLEGTATGELFF.

This rearrangement joins TRBV5-1 to TRBJ1-3, with D perhaps TRBD1 (5 bases). The germline V and J ends were trimmed by 7 bases and 2 bases, with 16 bases remaining between them. Looked up from germline, CDR1 is SGHRS and CDR2 is YFSETQ. This CDR3 contains 15 residues. This CDR3 reads CASGYSQGAGNTIYF. The CDR3 nucleotides read TGCGCCAGCGGGTATTCTCAGGGTGCTGGAAACACCATATATTTT.

This clonotype was detected only a few times. The chain employs TRBV5-1 and TRBJ2-2; perhaps TRBD1 as D (6 bases). Germline lookup yields CDR1 SGHRS and CDR2 YFSETQ. This CDR3 is built from 15 residues. V dropped 0 bases and J dropped 10 bases, with 16 bases sitting between them. In DNA form, the CDR3 reads TGCGCCAGCAGCTTGGATGGTCAGGGGCTAGTGGAGCTGTTTTTT. Translating gives CASSLDGQGLVELFF.

This sequence joins TRBV3-1 and TRBJ1-2; D unclear. Germline CDR1 reads LGHDT; CDR2 reads YNNKEL (reference sequence). V was cut by 0 bases and J by 8 bases, with 10 bases left in between. This CDR3 region has 13 residues. In DNA, the CDR3 is TGTGCCAGCAGCCAAGAAGGCGTGGGAGGCTACACCTTC. Translating it yields CASSQEGVGGYTF.

The chain recombines TRBV28 with TRBJ2-1; tentative D call: TRBD2 (7 bases). V was pared by 5 bases and J by 3 bases, with 17 bases between. The CDR3 runs to 16 residues. Germline V gives CDR1 MDHEN, CDR2 SYDVKM. CDR3: CASSGLGGAHYNEQFF. The CDR3 DNA follows: TGTGCCAGCAGTGGACTAGGGGGTGCCCACTACAATGAGCAGTTCTTC. Full variable domain (missing parts from reference TRBV28 and TRBJ2-1): DVKVTQSSRYLVKRTGEKVFLECVQDMDHENMFWYRQDPGLGLRLIYFSYDVKMKEKGDIPEGYSVSREKKERFSLILESASTNQTSMYLCASSGLGGAHYNEQFFGPGTRLTVL.

This clonotype was counted between two and nine times. Because it lacks the conserved phenylalanine or tryptophan at the end, this CDR3 is likely a read error. This chain joins TRBV20-1 and TRBJ2-7; TRBD1 matches 8 bases. The CDR3 has 13 amino acids. The germline V gene has CDR1 DFQATT and CDR2 SNEGSKA (reference sequence). CDR3 amino acids: CSPDRDRIYEQYL. The CDR3 nucleotides read TGCAGCCCCGACCGGGACAGGATCTACGAGCAGTACCTC.

At least ten counts were recorded for this clonotype. This sequence joins TRBV12-3 or TRBV12-4 and TRBJ2-7; 7 bases fit TRBD1. V shed 6 bases, J shed 1 base, and the junction held 9 bases outside the gene matches. This CDR3 contains 15 residues. Here the CDR3 reads CASSPSGTASYEQYF. The CDR3 DNA is TGTGCCAGCAGCCCCTCCGGGACAGCGTCCTACGAGCAGTACTTC.

The V call is TRBV5-6, the J call TRBJ1-4; the D gene is possibly TRBD1 (5 bases). The CDR3 length is 16 residues. The V end was cut by 5 bases, the J end by 0 bases, with 14 bases between. Germline V gene data show CDR1 as SGHDT and CDR2 as YYEEEE. CDR3 loop: CASSRQGVTTNEKLFF. CDR3 DNA sequence: TGTGCCAGCAGTCGGCAGGGCGTAACAACTAATGAAAAACTGTTTTTT.